The 8 T cell receptor beta chains presented below share a single source sample, sequenced in a study of metastatic and nonmetastatic thyroid tumors. Using MiXCR, TCRdb re-called clones from the PCR reads. The table includes some 40,000 clones, less than 20% detected once. Each patient went into thyroid surgery without having received any treatment. The sequencing sample was made of blood. The receptor source for this set is a female donor with papillary thyroid cancer or a benign thyroid nodule (not recorded which). Some clones in this sample may be carry-over from other donors' samples.

This chain links TRBV3-1 with TRBJ2-7, with a weak D call TRBD1 (7 bases). This CDR3 is 17 amino acids long. The ends were cut back, 0 bases at V and 1 base at J, with 16 bases in the middle. Germline values: CDR1 LGHDT, CDR2 YNNKEL (reference sequence). CDR3 sequence: CASSQEWVRGESYEQYF. The CDR3 DNA reads TGTGCCAGCAGCCAAGAGTGGGTCAGGGGGGAATCCTACGAGCAGTACTTC.

This clone was counted ten times or more. This chain connects TRBV5-5 to TRBJ1-6; D gene unclear. Trimming left V 2 bases short and J 7 bases short, with 13 bases between. Germline V gene sequence: CDR1 SGHKS, CDR2 YYEKEE (reference sequence). This CDR3 contains 15 residues. The CDR3, as DNA: TGTGCCAGCAGCTTATCGGACTCGGAGAATTCACCCCTCCACTTT. It is translated as CASSLSDSENSPLHF.

The chain carries TRBV7-2 and TRBJ2-1; D uncertain. The ends were cut back, 1 base at V and 12 bases at J, with 13 bases in the middle. The CDR3 has 13 residues. Looked up from germline, CDR1 is SGHTA and CDR2 is FQGNSA. CDR3 in amino acids: CASSLVQRDGQFF. In DNA, the CDR3 is TGTGCCAGCAGCTTAGTACAGCGCGACGGGCAGTTCTTC.

The rearrangement links TRBV20-1 to TRBJ2-7; D gene unclear. CDR3 size: 16 residues. Germline V gives CDR1 DFQATT, CDR2 SNEGSKA (reference sequence). V lost 3 bases and J 7 bases, leaving 25 bases between the germline ends. CDR3 in amino acids: CSARVNYKAEVREQYF. The CDR3 region has the DNA TGCAGTGCTAGGGTAAACTACAAGGCGGAAGTAAGGGAGCAGTACTTC.

As concerns this clone: A single base separates this from a much larger clone, so it may be a read error. The rearrangement uses TRBV9 and TRBJ1-1; D uncertain. V was clipped by 0 bases and J by 7 bases, with 10 bases between them. The CDR3 runs to 13 residues. CDR1 is SGDLS, CDR2 YYNGEE, per germline. CDR3 in DNA: TGTGCCAGCAGCGTAGGGGCAGTCCTTGAAGCTTTCTTT. Its translation is CASSVGAVLEAFF.

A note on this clone: One end of the junction is discordant with germline, which a read error may explain. The gene calls are TRBV20-1 and TRBJ2-3; D may correspond to TRBD1 or TRBD2 (6 bases each). This CDR3 spans 16 amino acids. Germline V gene data show CDR1 as DFQATT and CDR2 as SNEGSKA (reference sequence). CDR3 residues: CSARSGAGQSTYTQYF. CDR3 DNA: TGCAGTGCTAGATCAGGGGCGGGACAAAGCACATATACTCAGTATTTT.

The CDR3, as DNA: TGTGCCAGCAGTTACTCGGGAGGGCCTGGGTACGAGCAGTACTTC. Its translation is CASSYSGGPGYEQYF. V usage is TRBV6-6 and J usage is TRBJ2-7; TRBD2 aligns across 7 bases. The V gene's germline CDR1 is MNHNY and CDR2 SVGAGI (reference sequence). Germline trimming cut 0 bases from V and 4 bases from J; bases unmatched to any gene: 6. CDR3 size: 15 residues.

V is TRBV18 and J is TRBJ2-7; 9 bases are a match to TRBD1. The V segment lost 1 base and the J segment 6 bases; nucleotides outside the gene matches: 19. The CDR3 is made up of 19 amino acids. Germline CDR1 reads KGHSH; CDR2 reads LQKENI. Here the CDR3 DNA reads TGTGCCAGCTCACCACGCGAAACCGGGACAGGGATCGGGATATCCGAGCAGTACTTC. It encodes CASSPRETGTGIGISEQYF.